The next 30 T cell receptor beta chains were all read from a single sample in a study of blood T cell repertoires in COVID-19. Only in-frame clones appear in the TCRdb table, and some are missing; sequencing was by immunoSEQ multiplex PCR. Seen here are more than 80,000 clones, under 90% observed once, and the top ten hold about 1.5%. The specimen was peripheral blood. All receptors derive from a human donor with active COVID-19. The donor label of this sample is uncertain.

This chain links TRBV5-5 with TRBJ1-5, with TRBD1 matching 11 bases. Germline values: CDR1 SGHKS, CDR2 YYEKEE (reference sequence). The junction had 12 bases not matched to a gene; V was cut back by 4 bases and J by 6 bases. This CDR3 region has 17 residues. Here the CDR3 DNA reads TGTGCCAGCAGCCCACACTCTGGGACAGGGGGACGTCAGCCCCAGCATTTT. This encodes CASSPHSGTGGRQPQHF.

The chain is built from TRBV28 and TRBJ2-4; 8 nucleotides agree with TRBD1. V lost 4 bases and J lost 1; bases outside the gene matches: 3. The CDR3 is 15 amino acids. From germline, CDR1 is MDHEN and CDR2 SYDVKM. The CDR3 protein is CASSSRGLAKNIQYF. DNA of the CDR3: TGTGCCAGCAGTTCCAGGGGGCTGGCCAAAAACATTCAGTACTTC. Variable domain in full (rest from reference TRBV28 and TRBJ2-4): DVKVTQSSRYLVKRTGEKVFLECVQDMDHENMFWYRQDPGLGLRLIYFSYDVKMKEKGDIPEGYSVSREKKERFSLILESASTNQTSMYLCASSSRGLAKNIQYFGAGTRLSVL.

The genes are TRBV20-1 and TRBJ2-1, with TRBD2 matching 8 bases. Germline CDR1 DFQATT, CDR2 SNEGSKA (reference sequence). After removal of 3 bases from V and 15 bases from J, the junction contained 10 bases not matched to a gene. The CDR3 extends over 12 amino acids. The CDR3 here is CSASGSGGRRFF. CDR3 bases: TGCAGTGCTAGTGGCAGCGGGGGTAGGAGGTTCTTC.

This chain links TRBV13 with TRBJ2-4; 10 nucleotides match TRBD1. The V gene end was trimmed by 2 bases and the J gene end by 2 bases; junction bases not matched to a gene: 3. The V gene's germline CDR1 is PRHDT and CDR2 FYEKMQ (reference sequence). CDR3 size: 16 residues. CDR3 residues: CASSLRDRGTKNIQYF. As DNA, the CDR3 is TGTGCCAGCAGCTTAAGGGACAGGGGTACCAAAAACATTCAGTACTTC. The full variable domain, with the rest looked up from reference TRBV13 and TRBJ2-4, is AAGVIQSPRHLIKEKRETATLKCYPIPRHDTVYWYQQGPGQDPQFLISFYEKMQSDKGSIPDRFSAQQFSDYHSELNMSSLELGDSALYFCASSLRDRGTKNIQYFGAGTRLSVL.

The chain is built from TRBV9 and TRBJ2-1; 9 bases map to TRBD2. The CDR3 length is 16 residues. The trim removed 1 base at V and 8 bases at J, leaving 10 bases unmatched. Germline CDR1 SGDLS, CDR2 YYNGEE. The CDR3 reads CASSVNGGGVSHEQFF. The DNA of the CDR3 is TGTGCCAGCAGCGTAAATGGCGGGGGGGTTTCTCATGAGCAGTTCTTC. The complete variable domain, with remaining parts taken from reference TRBV9 and TRBJ2-1, reads DSGVTQTPKHLITATGQRVTLRCSPRSGDLSVYWYQQSLDQGLQFLIQYYNGEERAKGNILERFSAQQFPDLHSELNLSSLELGDSALYFCASSVNGGGVSHEQFFGPGTRLTVL.

This chain connects TRBV5-6 to TRBJ2-3, with D possibly TRBD1 on 6 matching bases. V lost 4 bases to trimming and J lost 4 bases, with 19 bases between them. Germline CDR1 reads SGHDT; CDR2 reads YYEEEE. The CDR3 has 16 residues. CDR3 in amino acids: CASSNKHRVLADTQYF. In DNA form, the CDR3 reads TGTGCCAGCAGCAACAAACACAGGGTGTTGGCAGATACGCAGTATTTT.

Turning to this clone: Other DNA sequences in the same sample also yield this CDR3. The rearrangement links TRBV7-2 to TRBJ2-5, with D possibly matching TRBD1 (6 bases). Germline-derived CDR1 and CDR2 are SGHTA and FQGNSA. This CDR3 comprises 14 residues. The V and J ends lost 0 bases and 1 base respectively, with 6 bases between them. CDR3 amino acids: CASSLAGAQETQYF. The CDR3 nucleotides are TGTGCCAGCAGCTTAGCGGGGGCCCAAGAGACCCAGTACTTC.

This rearrangement joins TRBV7-2 to TRBJ2-3, with TRBD1 identical over 9 bases. CDR1 and CDR2 (germline): SGHTA, FQGNSA. The V and J ends lost 3 bases and 5 bases, in that order; junction bases with no gene match: 3. There are 14 residues in the CDR3. The CDR3 DNA reads TGTGCCAGCAGCTTCGGACAGGGGAGAGATACGCAGTATTTT. Translated, it gives CASSFGQGRDTQYF.

This chain connects TRBV5-1 to TRBJ2-3, with TRBD1 matching over 8 bases. V lost 4 bases and J lost 1; bases outside the gene matches: 8. Germline CDR1 reads SGHRS; CDR2 reads YFSETQ. The CDR3 loop spans 16 amino acids. The CDR3 DNA reads as TGCGCCAGCAGCGAGTCGACAGGGGCTGGCACAGATACGCAGTATTTT. This codes for CASSESTGAGTDTQYF.

This sequence joins TRBV6-1 and TRBJ2-1; a possible D gene is TRBD2 (6 bases). The CDR3 runs to 14 residues. Trimming took 3 bases from V and 4 from J, leaving 10 bases between them. Germline-derived CDR1 and CDR2 are MNHNS and SASEGT. CDR3 in amino acids: CASSDSGEYNEQFF. In nucleotides, the CDR3 is TGTGCCAGCAGTGATAGCGGAGAATACAATGAGCAGTTCTTC.

The chain combines TRBV5-5 with TRBJ2-5, with 8 bases fitting TRBD1. CDR3 length: 14 amino acids. The germline CDR1 and CDR2 sequences are SGHKS and YYEKEE (reference sequence). With 1 base clipped from V and 5 bases from J, the junction kept 4 bases outside the gene matches. The CDR3 sequence: CASSLTGGVETQYF. CDR3 in DNA: TGTGCCAGCAGCTTGACAGGGGGAGTGGAGACCCAGTACTTC. The variable domain in full, completed from reference TRBV5-5 and TRBJ2-5, reads DAGVTQSPTHLIKTRGQQVTLRCSPISGHKSVSWYQQVLGQGPQFIFQYYEKEERGRGNFPDRFSARQFPNYSSELNVNALLLGDSALYLCASSLTGGVETQYFGPGTRLLVL.

The J gene is TRBJ2-5, the V gene TRBV15; 7 positions agree with TRBD1. The germline V gene encodes CDR1 LNHNV and CDR2 YYDKDF (reference sequence). The CDR3 length is 15 residues. Unmatched junction bases numbered 3, after V lost 0 bases and J lost 2 bases. CDR3 sequence: CATSRDRGFQETQYF. The CDR3 nucleotides read TGTGCCACCAGCAGAGACAGGGGGTTTCAAGAGACCCAGTACTTC.

The rearrangement links TRBV3-1 (or the pseudogene TRBV3-2) to TRBJ1-6, with D unresolved. The V gene's germline CDR1 is LGHDT and CDR2 YNNKEL (reference sequence). This CDR3 is built from 17 residues. Trimming removed 1 base at V and 4 bases at J, with 14 bases between. CDR3 loop: CASSQASGGRYNSPLHF. The CDR3 nucleotides read TGTGCCAGCAGCCAAGCGTCAGGAGGTCGTTATAATTCACCCCTCCACTTT.

This sequence joins TRBV6-2 or TRBV6-3 and TRBJ1-1; 8 positions match TRBD1. CDR3 length: 14 residues. With 4 bases clipped from V and 0 bases from J, the junction kept 1 base outside the gene matches. CDR1 is MNHEY, CDR2 SVGEGT, per germline. The CDR3 loop reads CASSSTGVNTEAFF. The CDR3 DNA reads as TGTGCCAGCAGTTCGACAGGGGTGAACACTGAAGCTTTCTTT.

V gene TRBV11-2 combines with J gene TRBJ1-2, with 7 bases identical to TRBD1. Trimming cost V 2 bases and J 4 bases; bases outside gene matches: 4. CDR1 and CDR2 (germline): SGHAT, FQNNGV. CDR3 length equals 14 residues. CDR3 DNA: TGTGCCAGCAGCTTAAGGGACAGCCTCTATGGCTACACCTTC. Protein: CASSLRDSLYGYTF.

The J gene is TRBJ2-2, the V gene TRBV27, with 7 bases fitting TRBD1. Per germline, CDR1 MNHEY and CDR2 SMNVEV (reference sequence). V trimming: 6 bases; J trimming: 0 bases; junction bases outside the gene matches: 7. This CDR3 comprises 16 residues. The CDR3 DNA sequence: TGTGCCAGCAGGAGAAGACAGGGCACGAACACCGGGGAGCTGTTTTTT. This gives the protein CASRRRQGTNTGELFF.

The chain uses TRBV13 and TRBJ1-1; tentative D call: TRBD1 (5 bases). Deletions cut 3 bases from V and 4 bases from J, with 12 bases between. Germline assignment: CDR1 PRHDT and CDR2 FYEKMQ (reference sequence). This CDR3 is built from 14 residues. This CDR3 is CASSFSTGPTEAFF. Here the CDR3 DNA reads TGTGCCAGCAGCTTTTCAACAGGACCCACTGAAGCTTTCTTT.

The chain has TRBV27 and TRBJ1-5, with 7 bases fitting TRBD1. The junction had 7 bases not matched to a gene; V was cut back by 5 bases and J by 3 bases. CDR1 is MNHEY and CDR2 is SMNVEV in the germline V gene (reference sequence). CDR3 length: 15 residues. This chain's CDR3 is CASSPRTGYNQPQHF. CDR3 nucleotide sequence: TGTGCCAGCAGTCCACGGACAGGTTACAATCAGCCCCAGCATTTT.

The chain joins TRBV3-1 (or the pseudogene TRBV3-2) to TRBJ2-1; 11 nucleotides match TRBD2. The CDR3 spans 17 residues. V dropped 1 base and J dropped 3; count of bases not matched to a gene: 5. Per germline, CDR1 LGHDT and CDR2 YNNKEL (reference sequence). Here the CDR3 DNA reads TGTGCCAGCAGCCAAGGTAGCGGGGGGGCCGTCTACAATGAGCAGTTCTTC. Amino acids: CASSQGSGGAVYNEQFF.

Here the CDR3 DNA reads TGTGCCAGCAGCCCCGCCGGGACCTACGAGCAGTACTTC. It codes for CASSPAGTYEQYF. The chain has TRBV5-6 and TRBJ2-7; TRBD2 is a possible D gene (5 bases). From germline, CDR1 is SGHDT and CDR2 YYEEEE. V lost 4 bases to trimming and J lost 2 bases, with 10 bases between them. This CDR3 is 13 amino acids long.

The chain has TRBV19 and TRBJ2-7; 7 positions agree with TRBD1. This CDR3 is 14 amino acids long. The junction had 10 bases not matched to a gene; V was cut back by 9 bases and J by 2 bases. Germline V gives CDR1 LNHDA, CDR2 SQIVND (reference sequence). CDR3 loop: CASGPWGQTYEQYF. Written as DNA, the CDR3 is TGTGCCAGCGGACCCTGGGGACAGACCTACGAGCAGTACTTC.

This clone occurred a few times. This chain connects TRBV6-2 or TRBV6-3 to TRBJ1-2, with D maybe TRBD1 (5 bases). The V end was cut by 0 bases, the J end by 7 bases, with 9 bases between. The CDR3 runs 13 residues. Germline V lookup: CDR1 MNHEY, CDR2 SVGEGT. The CDR3 coding sequence is TGTGCCAGCAGTTACTCGAGCGGGGGTGGCTACACCTTC. Translation gives CASSYSSGGGYTF.

For the CDR3, the DNA is TGTGCCAGCAGTGAAGCGCGGCAAGAGCAGTTCTTC. This codes for CASSEARQEQFF. The V gene is TRBV2, the J gene TRBJ2-1, with no clear D. The CDR3 extends over 12 amino acids. Germline V CDR1 and CDR2: SNHLY, FYNNEI. V was shortened by 0 bases and J by 10 bases, with 7 bases between the two germline ends.

CDR3 in DNA: TGTGCCAGTAGTATAGTCGGGGGGGCAGATACGCAGTATTTT. It yields the protein CASSIVGGADTQYF. V and J are TRBV19 and TRBJ2-3; 8 bases agree with TRBD2. Trimming at V came to 1 base and at J to 4 bases, leaving 1 base not matched to a gene. This CDR3 contains 14 residues. CDR1 and CDR2 (germline): LNHDA, SQIVND (reference sequence).

The chain combines TRBV7-2 with TRBJ1-2; D is undetermined. CDR1 is SGHTA and CDR2 is FQGNSA in the germline V gene. Deletions cut 5 bases from V and 2 bases from J, with 18 bases between. The CDR3 extends over 16 amino acids. The CDR3 coding sequence is TGTGCCAGCAGCCCCCCCCGGTACGATGAGAACTATGGCTACACCTTC. Its protein is CASSPPRYDENYGYTF.

The genes are TRBV27 and TRBJ1-6; TRBD1 matches 8 bases. The CDR3 totals 17 residues. The ends lost 4 bases at V and 8 bases at J; junction bases unmatched: 13. Germline V lookup: CDR1 MNHEY, CDR2 SMNVEV (reference sequence). The CDR3 loop is CASSSLPQGAFDSPLHF. CDR3 coding DNA: TGTGCCAGCAGTTCTTTGCCTCAGGGGGCTTTCGATTCACCCCTCCACTTT.

V and J are TRBV9 and TRBJ2-3; D possibly corresponds to TRBD2 (5 bases). Trimming pared 0 bases from V and 4 bases from J, leaving 9 bases between. Germline assignment: CDR1 SGDLS and CDR2 YYNGEE. The CDR3 totals 14 residues. The CDR3 is CASSVVLASDTQYF. The CDR3 DNA is TGTGCCAGCAGCGTAGTCCTAGCCTCAGATACGCAGTATTTT.

This chain connects TRBV5-6 to TRBJ2-7; unclear D gene. Trimming removed 1 base from V and 6 bases from J, with 11 bases in between. This CDR3 region has 13 residues. Germline CDR1 reads SGHDT; CDR2 reads YYEEEE. The CDR3 coding sequence is TGTGCCAGCAGCTTGACCGGGTATGCCGAGCAGTACTTC. It is translated as CASSLTGYAEQYF.

In this sample, this clone turned up once. The J gene is TRBJ2-3, the V gene TRBV28; TRBD1 agrees at 7 bases. Germline V gene sequence: CDR1 MDHEN, CDR2 SYDVKM. The CDR3 sequence is 17 residues long. Trimming took 3 bases from V and 0 from J; bases not matched to a gene: 9. CDR3 sequence reads: CASSLGADRASTDTQYF. CDR3 nucleotides: TGTGCCAGCAGTTTGGGAGCTGACAGGGCTAGCACAGATACGCAGTATTTT.

The chain couples TRBV6-5 to TRBJ1-1; possible D gene TRBD1, 5 bases. This CDR3 spans 13 amino acids. V was trimmed by 6 bases and J by 4 bases, leaving 12 bases between them. In germline, CDR1 is MNHEY, CDR2 SVGAGI. CDR3 sequence: CASRNGGSTEAFF. For the CDR3, the DNA is TGTGCCAGCAGAAACGGGGGATCCACTGAAGCTTTCTTT.